This T cell receptor beta chain appears in the sequencing data of a study of blood T cell repertoires in COVID-19. Study-wide context: The samples span acute and convalescent COVID-19 from the United States, Italy and Spain.

Profiling relied on immunoSEQ multiplex PCR, and the TCRdb table lists in-frame clones only, not all of them. The sample contains 97,000 or so clones, 70% to 80% of which appear only once. The CDR3 length is 16 residues. Per germline, CDR1 SEHNR and CDR2 FQNEAQ (reference sequence). The trim removed 5 bases at V and 9 bases at J, leaving 11 bases unmatched. Sequenced sample: peripheral blood. This receptor was taken from a man aged 55 to 70 with active or convalescent COVID-19. The genes are TRBV7-9 and TRBJ1-6, with 9 bases that match TRBD1. CDR3 sequence (DNA): TGTGCCAGCAGCCGACGATTTGGGACAGGGTTTTCACCCCTCCACTTT. Amino acid sequence: CASSRRFGTGFSPLHF.